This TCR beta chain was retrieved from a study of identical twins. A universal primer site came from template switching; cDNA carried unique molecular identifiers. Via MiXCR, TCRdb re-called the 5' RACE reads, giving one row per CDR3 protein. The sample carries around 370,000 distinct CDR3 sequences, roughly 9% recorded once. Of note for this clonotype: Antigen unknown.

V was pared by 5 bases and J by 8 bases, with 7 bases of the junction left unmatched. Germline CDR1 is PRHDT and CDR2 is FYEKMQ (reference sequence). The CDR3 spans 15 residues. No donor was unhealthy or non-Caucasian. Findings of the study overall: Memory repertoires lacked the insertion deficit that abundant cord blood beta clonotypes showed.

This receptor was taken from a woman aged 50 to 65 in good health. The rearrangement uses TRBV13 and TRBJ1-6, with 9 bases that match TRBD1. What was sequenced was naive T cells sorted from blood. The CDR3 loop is CASSTLQGAYSPLHF. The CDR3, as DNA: TGTGCCAGCAGCACTTTACAGGGGGCTTATTCACCCCTCCACTTT.